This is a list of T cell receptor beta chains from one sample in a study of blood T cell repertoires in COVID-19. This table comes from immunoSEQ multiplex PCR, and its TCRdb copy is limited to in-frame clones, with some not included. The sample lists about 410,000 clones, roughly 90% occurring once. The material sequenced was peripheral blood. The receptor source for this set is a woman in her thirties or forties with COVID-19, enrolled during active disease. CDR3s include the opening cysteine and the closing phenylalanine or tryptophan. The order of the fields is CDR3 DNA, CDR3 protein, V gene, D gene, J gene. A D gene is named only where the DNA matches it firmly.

TGTGCCAGCCTTAGGGACAGCGCGATTAACACTGAAGCTTTCTTT | CASLRDSAINTEAFF | TRBV2 | TRBD1 | TRBJ1-1
TGTGCCAGCAGCGTAAGTCCTCTAGGCACCGGGGAGCTGTTTTTT | CASSVSPLGTGELFF | TRBV9 | NA | TRBJ2-2
TGTGCCAGCAGGTATTCCGGGACAGTGGTTACTTCACCCCTCCACTTT | CASRYSGTVVTSPLHF | TRBV27 | TRBD1 | TRBJ1-6
TGCAGTGCTAGTAGACTCGGACAGGGTGACACTGAAGCTTTCTTT | CSASRLGQGDTEAFF | TRBV20-1 | TRBD1 | TRBJ1-1
TGTGCCTGGAGTCCCCCTGCAACTAATGAAAAACTGTTTTTT | CAWSPPATNEKLFF | TRBV30 | NA | TRBJ1-4
TGTGCCAGCAGTATACAGGGGAGCGGCAATCAGCCCCAGCATTTT | CASSIQGSGNQPQHF | TRBV2 | TRBD1 | TRBJ1-5
TGTGCCAGCAGTTACCCCTCGCGTCGACGGGGGAGGGAAGGCCCCCAAGAGACCCAGTACTTC | CASSYPSRRRGREGPQETQYF | TRBV6-2/TRBV6-3 | TRBD2 | TRBJ2-5
TGCAGTGCTAGTTTAGCGGGTTCGATTACCTACGAGCAGTACTTC | CSASLAGSITYEQYF | TRBV20-1 | TRBD2 | TRBJ2-7
TGTGCCAGCAGCACAGGCCGGACCAGATTGACTGAAGCTTTCTTT | CASSTGRTRLTEAFF | TRBV28 | NA | TRBJ1-1
TGCGCCAGCAGCGTGACAGGGGGTGTCGGGGAGCTGTTTTTT | CASSVTGGVGELFF | TRBV5-1 | TRBD1 | TRBJ2-2
TGTGCCAGCAGCGTAGTAGCGGGAGCTCCCTTGACCTACAATGAGCAGTTCTTC | CASSVVAGAPLTYNEQFF | TRBV9 | TRBD2 | TRBJ2-1
TGCGCCAGCAGCCCGACAGGAGGCACAACAGGTGAGCAGTTCTTC | CASSPTGGTTGEQFF | TRBV5-1 | NA | TRBJ2-1
TGCGCCAGCAGCCAAGATTGGCAGGGATACGGCTACACCTTC | CASSQDWQGYGYTF | TRBV4-3 | NA | TRBJ1-2
TGTGCCAGCTCACGTCAGACAGGACTCTCTAACTATGGCTACACCTTC | CASSRQTGLSNYGYTF | TRBV18 | NA | TRBJ1-2
TGCGCCAGCAGCTCGGGACACGGCACTGAAGCTTTCTTT | CASSSGHGTEAFF | TRBV5-1 | NA | TRBJ1-1
TGCAGCGTTACCCAGGAGGGCGGGTTGGACGAGCAGTACTTC | CSVTQEGGLDEQYF | TRBV29-1 | NA | TRBJ2-7
TGTGCCAGCAGTTCCGGGGGTCAGCCCCAGCATTTT | CASSSGGQPQHF | TRBV28 | NA | TRBJ1-5
TGCGCCAGCGGGGTCGGAGGGACAGATACGCAGTATTTT | CASGVGGTDTQYF | TRBV5-1 | NA | TRBJ2-3
TGTGCCAGCAGCTTAGCGGGACAGGGTGTGGGGCGGGCTTTCTTT | CASSLAGQGVGRAFF | TRBV7-2 | TRBD1 | TRBJ1-1
TGTGCCAGCAGCCCACCGGGGACAGTATCCCACGAGCAGTACTTC | CASSPPGTVSHEQYF | TRBV28 | TRBD1 | TRBJ2-7
TGCAGTGCTAGTAGACAGGGGGCCCCTAACTATGGCTACACCTTC | CSASRQGAPNYGYTF | TRBV20-1 | TRBD1 | TRBJ1-2
TGTGCCAGCAGCCCGTGGCGCACGGGAGGCCTCTACGAGCAGTACTTC | CASSPWRTGGLYEQYF | TRBV11-3 | TRBD2 | TRBJ2-7
TGTGCCAGCAGCTCTATAACTGTAACCTCTGGAAACACCATATATTTT | CASSSITVTSGNTIYF | TRBV5-6 | NA | TRBJ1-3
TGTGCCAGCCGACAGGGCGACGAGCAGTACTTC | CASRQGDEQYF | TRBV28 | TRBD1 | TRBJ2-7
TGTGCCAGCAGTTACAGGGACAGTCATCAGCCCCAGCATTTT | CASSYRDSHQPQHF | TRBV6-5 | TRBD1 | TRBJ1-5
TGTGCCAGCAGGCGGGGACAGGGTAGCAATCAGCCCCAGCATTTT | CASRRGQGSNQPQHF | TRBV6-6 | TRBD1 | TRBJ1-5
TGTGCCAGCAGGAATGGACAGTCCTACAATGAGCAGTTCTTC | CASRNGQSYNEQFF | TRBV6-5 | NA | TRBJ2-1